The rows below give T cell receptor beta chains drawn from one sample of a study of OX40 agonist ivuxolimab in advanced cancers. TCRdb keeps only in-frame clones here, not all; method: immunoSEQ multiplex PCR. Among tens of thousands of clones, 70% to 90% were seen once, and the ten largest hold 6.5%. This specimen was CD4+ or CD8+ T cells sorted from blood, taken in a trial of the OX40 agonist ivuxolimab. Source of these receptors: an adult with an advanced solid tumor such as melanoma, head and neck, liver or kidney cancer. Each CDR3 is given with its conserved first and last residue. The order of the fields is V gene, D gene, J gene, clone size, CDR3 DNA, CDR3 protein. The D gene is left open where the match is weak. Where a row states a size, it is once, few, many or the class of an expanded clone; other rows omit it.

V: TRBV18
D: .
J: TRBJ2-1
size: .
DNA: TGTGCCAGCTCACCACCGAGAGGAGAAAATCCCTACAATGAGCAGTTCTTC
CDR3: CASSPPRGENPYNEQFF

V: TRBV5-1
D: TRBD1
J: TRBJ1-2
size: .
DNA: TGCGCCAGCAGCTTGGGGATCGGGACAGTCTATGGCTACACCTTC
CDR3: CASSLGIGTVYGYTF

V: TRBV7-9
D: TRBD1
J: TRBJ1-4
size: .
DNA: TGTGCCAGCAGCTTAGCACAGGGGAAGAATGAAAAACTGTTTTTT
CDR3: CASSLAQGKNEKLFF

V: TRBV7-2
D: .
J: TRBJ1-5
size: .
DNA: TGTGCCAGCAGCTTGGGTCAGGGGCACAATCAGCCCCAGCATTTT
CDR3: CASSLGQGHNQPQHF

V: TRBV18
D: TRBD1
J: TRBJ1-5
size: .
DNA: TGTGCCAGCTCACTGGGGACAGGGGTTAGCAATCAGCCCCAGCATTTT
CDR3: CASSLGTGVSNQPQHF

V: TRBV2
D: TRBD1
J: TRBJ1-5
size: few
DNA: TGTGCCAGCAGGGACAGGATGGGTAATCAGCCCCAGCATTTT
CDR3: CASRDRMGNQPQHF

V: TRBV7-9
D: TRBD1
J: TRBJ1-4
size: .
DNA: TGTGCCAGCAGCTCCGGACAGGGCCCTTTTAATGAAAAACTGTTTTTT
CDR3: CASSSGQGPFNEKLFF

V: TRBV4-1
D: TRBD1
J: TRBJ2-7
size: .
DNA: TGCGCCAGCAGCCAGCCCGGGACAGGCTACGAGCAGTACTTC
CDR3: CASSQPGTGYEQYF

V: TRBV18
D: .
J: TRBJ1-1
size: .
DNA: TGTGCCAGCTCAGATATGAGGGACACTGAAGCTTTCTTT
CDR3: CASSDMRDTEAFF

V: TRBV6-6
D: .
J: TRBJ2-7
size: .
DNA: TGTGCCGTGGGACGGCAGATAGGGTACGAGCAGTACTTC
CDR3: CAVGRQIGYEQYF

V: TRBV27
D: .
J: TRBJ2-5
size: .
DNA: TGTGCCAGCAGTTCGGGGGAGGAGACCCAGTACTTC
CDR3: CASSSGEETQYF

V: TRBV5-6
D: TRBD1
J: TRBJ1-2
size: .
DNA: TGTGCCAGCAGCTTGGTCGGGACAGGGGGAGGCTATGGCTACACCTTC
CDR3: CASSLVGTGGGYGYTF

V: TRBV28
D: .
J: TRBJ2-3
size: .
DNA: TGTGCCAGCAGTGGACAGCCGCCTACGCAGTATTTT
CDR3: CASSGQPPTQYF

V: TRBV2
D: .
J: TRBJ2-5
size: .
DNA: TGTGCCAGCAGTGAAGAGGCGGGAATAGAGACCCAGTACTTC
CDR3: CASSEEAGIETQYF

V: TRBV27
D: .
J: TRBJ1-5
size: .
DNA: TGTGCCAGCAGTCGTCTCGGCAGCAGCAATCAGCCCCAGCATTTT
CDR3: CASSRLGSSNQPQHF

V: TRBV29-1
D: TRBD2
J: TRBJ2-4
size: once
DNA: TGCAGCGTTGTGGTAGCGGGAGACGGCATTCAGTACTTC
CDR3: CSVVVAGDGIQYF

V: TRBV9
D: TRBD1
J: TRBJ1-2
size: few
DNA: TGTGCCAGCAGCCCCCAGGGGGACTATGGCTACACCTTC
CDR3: CASSPQGDYGYTF

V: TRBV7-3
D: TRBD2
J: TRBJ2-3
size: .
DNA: TGTGCCAGCAGCTCTTACTCGGCGGGAGCAGATACGCAGTATTTT
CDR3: CASSSYSAGADTQYF

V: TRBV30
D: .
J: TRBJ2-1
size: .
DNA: TGTGCCTGGAATTTGAATGGATACAATGAGCAGTTCTTC
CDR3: CAWNLNGYNEQFF

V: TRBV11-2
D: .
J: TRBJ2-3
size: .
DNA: TGTGCCAGCACCTCCTCCCGAGATACGCAGTATTTT
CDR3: CASTSSRDTQYF

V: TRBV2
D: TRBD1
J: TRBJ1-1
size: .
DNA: TGTGCCAGCAGTTATACAGGGGGTAGCACTGAAGCTTTCTTT
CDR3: CASSYTGGSTEAFF

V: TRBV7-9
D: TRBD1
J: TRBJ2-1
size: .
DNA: TGTGCCAGCAGACTCGGACAGGGGATCTACAATGAGCAGTTCTTC
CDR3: CASRLGQGIYNEQFF

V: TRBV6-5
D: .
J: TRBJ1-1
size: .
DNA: TGTGCCAGCAGTTACTCGGGACGGACCAACACTGAAGCTTTCTTT
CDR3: CASSYSGRTNTEAFF

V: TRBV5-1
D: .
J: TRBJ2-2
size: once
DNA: TGCGCCAGCAGCTTGAGGGACACCGGGGAGCTGTTTTTT
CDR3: CASSLRDTGELFF

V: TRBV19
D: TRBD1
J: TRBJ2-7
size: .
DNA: TGTGCCAGTAGTCCGGACAGGGTCGGGTCCTACGAGCAGTACTTC
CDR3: CASSPDRVGSYEQYF